Listed below are T cell receptor beta chains from one sample, sequenced in a study of T and B cells in COVID-19 patients. TCRdb ran MiXCR on the multiplex PCR reads and lists one entry per CDR3 protein. The table has 15,000 to 20,000 distinct CDR3 sequences, roughly 36% seen once; the top ten hold about 15%. Sequenced: blood. These receptors originate from a human donor with active COVID-19. The CDR3 runs from the conserved cysteine through the conserved F or W. D genes are given only for firm matches. The size field is filled for only some rows; it gives once, few, many or a size class.

d_gene	abundance	v_gene	j_gene	CDR3aa	CDR3nt
.	few	TRBV5-5	TRBJ1-6	CASQLGLNYNSPLHF	TGTGCCAGCCAACTGGGACTGAATTATAATTCACCCCTCCACTTT
.	few	TRBV13	TRBJ1-1	CASSSFTRSEAFF	TGTGCCAGCAGCTCCTTTACCCGGTCTGAAGCTTTCTTT
TRBD1	medium-sized	TRBV27	TRBJ2-1	CASSDETGRNEQFF	TGTGCCAGCAGTGACGAGACAGGGCGTAATGAGCAGTTCTTC
.	.	TRBV6-5	TRBJ2-1	CASSYSRRNEQFF	TGTGCCAGCAGTTACTCTAGAAGGAATGAGCAGTTCTTC
TRBD1	.	TRBV19	TRBJ1-2	CASSIPGQGFHVSGYTF	TGTGCCAGTAGTATACCGGGACAGGGTTTTCACGTTTCTGGCTACACCTTC
.	.	TRBV5-6	TRBJ2-3	CASSSGFSTDTQYF	TGTGCCAGCAGCTCAGGGTTTAGCACAGATACGCAGTATTTT
.	.	TRBV5-5	TRBJ1-1	CASSLSTLGPNTEAFF	TGTGCCAGCAGCTTGTCTACACTGGGGCCGAACACTGAAGCTTTCTTT
.	few	TRBV5-1	TRBJ2-3	CASTLGHGDTQYF	TGCGCCAGTACCCTGGGACATGGAGATACGCAGTATTTT
TRBD2	.	TRBV12-3/TRBV12-4	TRBJ2-4	CASTLGNSGGFNIQYF	TGTGCCAGCACCCTGGGTAATAGCGGGGGTTTCAACATTCAGTACTTC
.	few	TRBV19	TRBJ1-2	CASSKLSGDPNYGYTF	TGTGCCAGTAGTAAGCTCTCCGGGGACCCTAACTATGGCTACACCTTC
.	few	TRBV6-4	TRBJ2-3	CASSALFRVPDTQYF	TGTGCCAGCAGCGCCTTATTCAGGGTCCCAGATACGCAGTATTTT
.	medium-sized	TRBV19	TRBJ1-1	CASSVRRSDTEAFF	TGTGCCAGTAGCGTAAGGAGATCGGACACTGAAGCTTTCTTT
.	.	TRBV6-1	TRBJ1-2	CASSTGSLFNYGYTF	TGTGCCAGCAGTACAGGGTCCCTCTTCAACTATGGCTACACCTTC
.	few	TRBV10-3	TRBJ1-3	CAISGGRHSGNTIYF	TGTGCCATCAGTGGGGGACGGCACTCTGGAAACACCATATATTTT
TRBD2	.	TRBV27	TRBJ2-5	CASSSWELSGGSGETQYF	TGTGCCAGCAGCTCCTGGGAGCTGAGCGGGGGGAGTGGGGAGACCCAGTACTTC
.	.	TRBV19	TRBJ1-5	CASSPQPYSNQPQHF	TGTGCCAGTAGTCCCCAGCCTTATAGCAATCAGCCCCAGCATTTT
.	.	TRBV10-3	TRBJ2-3	CAISLRVASLTDTQYF	TGTGCCATCAGTCTAAGGGTGGCGAGCCTCACAGATACGCAGTATTTT
TRBD1	.	TRBV6-5	TRBJ1-2	CASSSPGQGGYGYTF	TGTGCCAGCAGTAGCCCGGGACAGGGTGGGTATGGCTACACCTTC
.	.	TRBV5-4	TRBJ2-1	CASSLVSGPLNEQFF	TGTGCCAGCAGCTTGGTCTCAGGCCCTTTGAATGAGCAGTTCTTC
TRBD2	.	TRBV20-1	TRBJ2-1	CSARAGGGASYNEQFF	TGCAGTGCTAGAGCTGGCGGGGGGGCGTCCTACAATGAGCAGTTCTTC
TRBD1	once	TRBV28	TRBJ1-3	CASSLAGTGYPTIYF	TGTGCCAGCAGTTTAGCCGGGACAGGGTACCCCACCATATATTTT
TRBD2	.	TRBV19	TRBJ2-5	CASSIARWTSGGALETQYF	TGTGCCAGTAGTATAGCCCGTTGGACTAGCGGGGGGGCCTTGGAGACCCAGTACTTC
.	.	TRBV12-3/TRBV12-4	TRBJ2-5	CASSQQEAQYF	TGTGCCAGCAGTCAACAAGAGGCCCAGTACTTC
.	medium-sized	TRBV29-1	TRBJ1-2	CSVELGYTF	TGCAGCGTTGAACTTGGCTACACCTTC
.	few	TRBV12-3/TRBV12-4	TRBJ2-3	CASSPRDASTDTQYF	TGTGCCAGCAGTCCACGTGATGCTAGCACAGATACGCAGTATTTT
TRBD1	.	TRBV6-4	TRBJ1-6	CASSAGTGVSPLHF	TGTGCCAGCAGTGCCGGGACAGGGGTCTCACCCCTCCACTTT
.	few	TRBV10-3	TRBJ1-6	CAISESRPGPLHF	TGTGCCATCAGTGAGTCTCGGCCAGGACCCCTCCACTTT
TRBD1	medium-sized	TRBV6-5	TRBJ2-2	CASSPYGTGVTGELFF	TGTGCCAGCAGTCCGTACGGGACAGGGGTAACCGGGGAGCTGTTTTTT
TRBD1	.	TRBV6-1	TRBJ2-5	CASTSGTGGQETQYF	TGTGCCAGCACTTCCGGGACAGGGGGCCAAGAGACCCAGTACTTC
.	.	TRBV5-4	TRBJ2-3	CASSRDGTTDTQYF	TGTGCCAGCAGCCGGGACGGAACCACAGATACGCAGTATTTT
.	.	TRBV5-6	TRBJ1-5	CASSQDSRQYSNQPQHF	TGTGCCAGCAGCCAAGATTCCCGACAGTATAGCAATCAGCCCCAGCATTTT
TRBD1	few	TRBV27	TRBJ1-5	CATLPLGGDQPQHF	TGTGCCACCTTACCGTTAGGGGGCGATCAGCCCCAGCATTTT
TRBD1	.	TRBV12-3/TRBV12-4	TRBJ2-5	CASSPGQAQVTQYF	TGTGCCAGCAGTCCGGGACAGGCCCAAGTGACCCAGTACTTC
.	few	TRBV11-1	TRBJ2-7	CASSLFWGSDEQYF	TGTGCCAGCAGCTTATTTTGGGGAAGTGATGAGCAGTACTTC
TRBD2	medium-sized	TRBV19	TRBJ2-1	CASSSSSGGAYNEQFF	TGTGCCAGTAGTTCCTCTAGCGGGGGAGCCTACAATGAGCAGTTCTTC
.	medium-sized	TRBV29-1	TRBJ2-1	CSVSTGNSYNEQFF	TGCAGCGTCTCTACAGGTAACTCCTACAATGAGCAGTTCTTC
.	many	TRBV29-1	TRBJ1-1	CSVGALGREAFF	TGCAGCGTGGGGGCCCTGGGGAGGGAAGCTTTCTTT
.	.	TRBV15	TRBJ2-1	CATSRPGAPSNEQFF	TGTGCCACCAGCCGACCCGGTGCACCCTCCAATGAGCAGTTCTTC
TRBD2	few	TRBV6-6	TRBJ2-6	CASALAGDGANVLTF	TGTGCCAGCGCGTTAGCGGGGGATGGGGCCAACGTCCTGACTTTC
TRBD2	.	TRBV18	TRBJ2-7	CASSPPVAGGLYEQYF	TGTGCCAGCTCACCACCAGTTGCGGGGGGGCTCTACGAGCAGTACTTC
.	.	TRBV12-3/TRBV12-4	TRBJ1-1	CASSLREEDGEAFF	TGTGCCAGCAGTTTACGAGAGGAGGATGGTGAAGCTTTCTTT
.	.	TRBV5-6	TRBJ2-7	CASSLGAEFFSYEQYF	TGCGCCAGCAGCCTGGGGGCAGAGTTTTTTTCCTACGAGCAGTACTTC
TRBD1	few	TRBV27	TRBJ2-6	CASSRPGQGGTNVLTF	TGTGCCAGCAGCCGACCCGGACAGGGTGGTACCAACGTCCTGACTTTC
.	.	TRBV11-2	TRBJ2-7	CASSLGRWQWSGPYEQYF	TGTGCCAGCAGCTTAGGACGCTGGCAATGGAGTGGGCCCTACGAGCAGTACTTC
.	.	TRBV4-1	TRBJ1-2	CASSRAMMSVYGYTF	TGCGCCAGCAGCCGAGCGATGATGTCTGTCTATGGCTACACCTTC
.	.	TRBV7-2	TRBJ2-7	CASSLGSLPLYEQYF	TGTGCCAGCAGCTTAGGTTCGTTGCCCCTTTACGAGCAGTACTTC
TRBD2	few	TRBV6-5	TRBJ2-5	CASSSTSGDQETQYF	TGTGCCAGCAGTTCAACTAGCGGGGATCAAGAGACCCAGTACTTC
.	few	TRBV19	TRBJ1-5	CASSIDTSSNQPQHF	TGTGCCAGTAGTATCGATACGTCAAGCAATCAGCCCCAGCATTTT
TRBD2	few	TRBV7-9	TRBJ2-2	CASSPRTSVNTGELFF	TGTGCCAGCAGCCCTCGGACTAGCGTAAACACCGGGGAGCTGTTTTTT
TRBD2	.	TRBV11-2	TRBJ2-6	CASSLGSGGVSGANVLTF	TGTGCCAGCAGCTTAGGCAGCGGGGGTGTCTCTGGGGCCAACGTCCTGACTTTC
.	.	TRBV4-2	TRBJ2-6	CASSQERGIHSGANVLTF	TGTGCCAGCAGCCAAGAGAGGGGGATCCACTCTGGGGCCAACGTCCTGACTTTC
TRBD1	.	TRBV6-1	TRBJ1-1	CASSAPGQITEAFF	TGTGCCAGCAGTGCGCCGGGACAGATAACTGAAGCTTTCTTT
.	few	TRBV5-4	TRBJ1-2	CASSPSKVPGGYTF	TGTGCCAGCAGCCCGAGCAAGGTGCCGGGTGGCTACACCTTC
.	.	TRBV5-1	TRBJ2-2	CASSRSGGGQVGELFF	TGCGCCAGCAGCCGCAGTGGAGGGGGCCAAGTGGGGGAGCTGTTTTTT
.	.	TRBV20-1	TRBJ2-2	CSAREPRTGELFF	TGCAGTGCTAGAGAACCTCGCACCGGGGAGCTGTTTTTT
TRBD2	few	TRBV6-6	TRBJ2-7	CASSYPGLAGVNEQYF	TGTGCCAGCAGCTACCCGGGACTAGCGGGGGTAAACGAGCAGTACTTC
.	.	TRBV28	TRBJ2-5	CASSGAYQETQYF	TGTGCCAGCAGTGGGGCGTACCAAGAGACCCAGTACTTC
.	many	TRBV12-3/TRBV12-4	TRBJ2-5	CASSAFGWETQYF	TGTGCCAGCAGTGCTTTCGGGTGGGAGACCCAGTACTTC
.	.	TRBV13	TRBJ1-1	CASSRGPELLAFF	TGTGCCAGCAGCAGGGGTCCTGAACTTTTGGCTTTCTTT